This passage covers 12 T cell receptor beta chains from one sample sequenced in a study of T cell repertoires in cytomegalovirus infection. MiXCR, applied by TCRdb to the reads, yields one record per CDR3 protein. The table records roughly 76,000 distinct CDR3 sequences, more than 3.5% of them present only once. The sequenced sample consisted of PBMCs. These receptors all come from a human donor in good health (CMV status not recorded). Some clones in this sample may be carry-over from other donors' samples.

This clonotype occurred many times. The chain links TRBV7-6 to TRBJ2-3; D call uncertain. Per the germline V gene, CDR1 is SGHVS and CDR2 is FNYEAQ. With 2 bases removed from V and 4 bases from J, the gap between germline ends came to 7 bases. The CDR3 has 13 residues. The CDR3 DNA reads TGTGCCAGCAGCTTAAGAATCTCAGATACGCAGTATTTT. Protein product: CASSLRISDTQYF.

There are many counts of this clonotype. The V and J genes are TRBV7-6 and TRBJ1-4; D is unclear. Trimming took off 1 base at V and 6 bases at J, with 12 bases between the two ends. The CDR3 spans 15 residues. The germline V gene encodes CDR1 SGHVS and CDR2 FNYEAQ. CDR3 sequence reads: CASSLEGPRDEKLFF. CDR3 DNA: TGTGCCAGCAGCTTAGAAGGTCCGAGGGATGAAAAACTGTTTTTT.

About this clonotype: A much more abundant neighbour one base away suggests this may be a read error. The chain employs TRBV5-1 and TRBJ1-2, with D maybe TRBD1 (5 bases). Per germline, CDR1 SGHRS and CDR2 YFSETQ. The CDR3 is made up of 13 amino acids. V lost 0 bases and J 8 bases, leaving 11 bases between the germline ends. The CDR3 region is CASSLDSGKGYTF. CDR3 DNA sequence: TGCGCCAGCAGCTTGGATTCAGGGAAGGGCTACACCTTC.

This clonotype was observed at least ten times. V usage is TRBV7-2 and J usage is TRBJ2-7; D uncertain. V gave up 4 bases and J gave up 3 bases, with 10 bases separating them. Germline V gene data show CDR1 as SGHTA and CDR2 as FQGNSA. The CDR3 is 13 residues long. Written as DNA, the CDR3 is TGTGCCAGCAGCTATGGAGCCCTCTACGAGCAGTACTTC. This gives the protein CASSYGALYEQYF.

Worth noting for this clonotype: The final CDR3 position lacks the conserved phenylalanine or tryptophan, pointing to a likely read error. The CDR3 sequence is CASSPRSVNYGYTL. The CDR3 DNA reads as TGTGCCAGTAGTCCCCGTTCGGTAAACTATGGCTACACCCTC. V is TRBV19 and J is TRBJ1-2, with no clear D. The germline V gene has CDR1 LNHDA and CDR2 SQIVND (reference sequence). Trimming left V 5 bases short and J 2 bases short, with 12 bases between. CDR3 length equals 14 residues.

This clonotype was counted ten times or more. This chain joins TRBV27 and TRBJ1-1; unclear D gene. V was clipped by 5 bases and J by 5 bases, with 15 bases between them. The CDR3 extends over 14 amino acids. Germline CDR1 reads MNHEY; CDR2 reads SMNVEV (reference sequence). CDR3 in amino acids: CASSLLSGSTEAFF. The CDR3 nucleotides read TGTGCCAGCAGTCTCCTATCCGGGAGTACTGAAGCTTTCTTT.

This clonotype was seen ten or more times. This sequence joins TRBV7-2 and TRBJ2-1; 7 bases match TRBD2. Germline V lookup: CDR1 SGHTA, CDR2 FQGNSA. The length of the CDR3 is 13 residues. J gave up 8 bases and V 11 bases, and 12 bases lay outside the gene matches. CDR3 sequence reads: CAGRGDYRYEQFF. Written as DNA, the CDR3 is TGTGCCGGCCGCGGGGACTATCGCTATGAGCAGTTCTTC.

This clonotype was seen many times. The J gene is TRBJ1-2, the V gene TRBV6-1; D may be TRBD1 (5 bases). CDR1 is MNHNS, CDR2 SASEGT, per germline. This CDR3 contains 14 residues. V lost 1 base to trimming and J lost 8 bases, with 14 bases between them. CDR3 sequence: CASSEEGRVTGYTF. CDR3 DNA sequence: TGTGCCAGCAGTGAAGAGGGACGGGTTACGGGCTACACCTTC.

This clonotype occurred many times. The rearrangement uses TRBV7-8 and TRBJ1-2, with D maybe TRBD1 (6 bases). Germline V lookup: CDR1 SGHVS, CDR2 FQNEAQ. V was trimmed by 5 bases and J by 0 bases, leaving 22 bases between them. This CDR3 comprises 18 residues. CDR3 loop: CASSPRLFSRGANYGYTF. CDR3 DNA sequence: TGTGCCAGCAGCCCCCGACTATTCTCTAGGGGGGCTAACTATGGCTACACCTTC.

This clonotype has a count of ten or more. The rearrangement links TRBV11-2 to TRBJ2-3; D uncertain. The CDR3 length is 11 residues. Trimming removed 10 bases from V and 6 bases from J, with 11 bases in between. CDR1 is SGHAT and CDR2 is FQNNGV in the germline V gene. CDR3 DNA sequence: TGTGCCACCGCGGAGAGTGATACGCAGTATTTT. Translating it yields CATAESDTQYF.

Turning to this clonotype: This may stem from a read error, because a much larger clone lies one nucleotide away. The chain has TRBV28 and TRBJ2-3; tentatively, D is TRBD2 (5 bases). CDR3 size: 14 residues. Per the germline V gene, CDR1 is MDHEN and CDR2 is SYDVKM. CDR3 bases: TGTGCCAGCTCACTAGGGCGCTCCACAGATACGCAGTGTTTT. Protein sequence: CASSLGRSTDTQCF. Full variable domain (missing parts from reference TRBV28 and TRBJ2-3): DVKVTQSSRYLVKRTGEKVFLECVQDMDHENMFWYRQDPGLGLRLIYFSYDVKMKEKGDIPEGYSVSREKKERFSLILESASTNQTSMYLCASSLGRSTDTQCFGPGTRLTVL.

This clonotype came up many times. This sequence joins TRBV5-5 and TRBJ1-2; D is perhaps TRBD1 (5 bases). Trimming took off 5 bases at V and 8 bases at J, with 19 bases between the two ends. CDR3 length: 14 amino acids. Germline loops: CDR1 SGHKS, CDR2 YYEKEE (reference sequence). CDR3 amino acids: CASSSSADNKGYTF. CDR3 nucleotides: TGTGCCAGCAGTTCGTCTGCGGACAACAAAGGCTACACCTTC.